The 29 T cell receptor beta chains below were found in one sample sequenced in a study of sequential checkpoint blockade in melanoma. Generated by immunoSEQ multiplex PCR, the TCRdb table keeps only in-frame clones and is missing some. Among about 4,900 clones listed, around 40% were seen once. Regarding treatment: randomized to nivolumab then ipilimumab (arm A) or the reverse (arm B). Here the sequenced sample was tumor tissue (inferred from file names), taken from a patient given nivolumab and ipilimumab in sequence. The receptors come from a human donor with melanoma.

The chain joins TRBV6-8 to TRBJ1-1; D is unclear. The germline CDR1 and CDR2 sequences are MNHGY and SAAAGT. The CDR3 runs 13 residues. Trimming pared 6 bases from V and 7 bases from J, leaving 15 bases between. CDR3: CASRLLIEIEAFF. CDR3 DNA: TGTGCCAGCAGGCTTTTAATAGAAATTGAAGCTTTCTTT.

This clone was recorded only once. The rearrangement uses TRBV5-1 and TRBJ2-7, with 12 positions matching TRBD2. The length of the CDR3 is 16 residues. V shed 4 bases and J 0 bases; nucleotides not matched to a gene: 5. Germline CDR1 is SGHRS and CDR2 is YFSETQ. The CDR3 nucleotides are TGCGCCAGCAGCCCCAGGACTAGCGGGACCTCCTACGAGCAGTACTTC. This sequence encodes CASSPRTSGTSYEQYF.

The sample holds a few counts of this clone. The J gene is TRBJ2-1, the V gene TRBV30; tentative D call: TRBD2 (6 bases). Germline assignment: CDR1 GTSNPN and CDR2 SVGIG (reference sequence). The CDR3 runs to 15 residues. V was shortened by 2 bases and J by 4 bases, with 15 bases between the two germline ends. CDR3 residues: CAWSSRGLQYNEQFF. CDR3 in DNA: TGTGCCTGGAGTTCTAGGGGACTTCAGTACAATGAGCAGTTCTTC.

The gene calls are TRBV7-4 and TRBJ1-5; D unclear. CDR1 is SGHVT and CDR2 is SQSDAQ in the germline V gene. The CDR3 has 15 amino acids. The ends were cut back, 2 bases at V and 3 bases at J, with 11 bases in the middle. The CDR3, as DNA: TGTGCCAGCAGCTTATCAAAAGGGTTCAATCAGCCCCAGCATTTT. The encoded protein is CASSLSKGFNQPQHF.

In nucleotides, the CDR3 is TGTGCCATCAGTGAGATACAGGGGAATGAGCAGTTCTTC. Amino acids: CAISEIQGNEQFF. The chain couples TRBV10-3 to TRBJ2-1; 7 bases are shared with TRBD1. This CDR3 is 13 amino acids long. Per germline, CDR1 ENHRY and CDR2 SYGVKD. J gave up 7 bases and V 2 bases, and 2 bases lay outside the gene matches.

This chain links TRBV29-1 with TRBJ2-5; a possible D gene is TRBD2 (5 bases). The CDR3 is 12 amino acids. V gave up 2 bases and J gave up 3 bases, with 7 bases separating them. Germline assignment: CDR1 SQVTM and CDR2 ANQGSEA. CDR3: CSVEPAEETQYF. The CDR3 DNA is TGCAGCGTTGAACCAGCGGAAGAGACCCAGTACTTC.

The chain has TRBV18 and TRBJ1-4; TRBD1 is a possible D gene (6 bases). This CDR3 has 16 residues. Germline assignment: CDR1 KGHSH and CDR2 LQKENI. The V end was cut by 3 bases, the J end by 0 bases, with 11 bases between. Here the CDR3 DNA reads TGTGCCAGCTCACCTTATACAGGGACAACTAATGAAAAACTGTTTTTT. It specifies CASSPYTGTTNEKLFF.

The rearrangement uses TRBV10-1 and TRBJ2-5, with TRBD1 identical over 8 bases. CDR1 is WNHNN, CDR2 SYGVQD, per germline (reference sequence). The CDR3 covers 14 residues. V was pared by 5 bases and J by 4 bases, with 6 bases of the junction left unmatched. For the CDR3, the DNA is TGCGCCAGCAGTACTACAGGGACAGGAGAGACCCAGTACTTC. Translating it yields CASSTTGTGETQYF.

In its sample, this clone is hyperexpanded. The chain joins TRBV6-8 to TRBJ2-3, with D unresolved. In germline, CDR1 is MNHGY, CDR2 SAAAGT. The CDR3 runs to 13 residues. The V end was cut by 5 bases, the J end by 2 bases, with 8 bases between. The CDR3 sequence is CASSDLDTDTQYF. DNA of the CDR3: TGTGCCAGCAGTGATCTGGACACAGATACGCAGTATTTT.

The J gene is TRBJ1-2, the V gene TRBV28; no clear D. V was pared by 6 bases and J by 1 base, with 6 bases between. The CDR3 loop spans 12 amino acids. Germline V gene sequence: CDR1 MDHEN, CDR2 SYDVKM. The CDR3 DNA sequence: TGTGCCAGCAGATTCTATAACTATGGCTACACCTTC. Translated: CASRFYNYGYTF.

This chain uses TRBV6-8 with TRBJ2-5, with D tentatively TRBD2 (6 bases). The CDR3 totals 13 residues. Per the germline V gene, CDR1 is MNHGY and CDR2 is SAAAGT. V was trimmed by 10 bases and J by 4 bases, leaving 16 bases between them. This CDR3 reads CAIKPGGAETQYF. The CDR3 region has the DNA TGTGCCATCAAACCCGGGGGAGCAGAGACCCAGTACTTC.

CDR3 DNA: TGTGCCAGTAGGCTAGCGGGATACACCGGGGAGCTGTTTTTT. This codes for CASRLAGYTGELFF. The rearrangement links TRBV19 to TRBJ2-2, with TRBD2 matching 9 bases. The CDR3 sequence is 14 residues long. Looked up from germline, CDR1 is LNHDA and CDR2 is SQIVND (reference sequence). The J segment lost 3 bases and the V segment lost 6 bases, leaving 2 bases of the junction unmatched.

V is TRBV5-1 and J is TRBJ2-1; 13 positions agree with TRBD2. Germline CDR1 SGHRS, CDR2 YFSETQ. Trimming cost V 4 bases and J 0 bases; bases outside gene matches: 1. The CDR3 contains 16 residues. The CDR3 DNA reads as TGCGCCAGCAGCCGGACTAGCGGGGGCTCCTACAATGAGCAGTTCTTC. It codes for CASSRTSGGSYNEQFF.

The V call is TRBV7-2, the J call TRBJ2-7; 11 nucleotides match TRBD2. Per the germline V gene, CDR1 is SGHTA and CDR2 is FQGNSA. V shed 5 bases and J 3 bases; nucleotides not matched to a gene: 6. This CDR3 has 15 residues. The CDR3, as DNA: TGTGCCAGCAGCCAAGCGGGGACTAGCGGCTACGAGCAGTACTTC. It translates to CASSQAGTSGYEQYF.

The gene calls are TRBV28 and TRBJ2-6; unclear D gene. The CDR3 covers 15 residues. V lost 6 bases and J 2 bases, leaving 11 bases between the germline ends. Germline-derived CDR1 and CDR2 are MDHEN and SYDVKM. CDR3 nucleotide sequence: TGTGCCAGCAGCTTTAGTATAGCTGGGGCCAACGTCCTGACTTTC. Protein product: CASSFSIAGANVLTF.

The chain links TRBV19 to TRBJ1-1, with 8 bases that match TRBD1. CDR1 and CDR2 from the germline V gene are LNHDA and SQIVND (reference sequence). The CDR3 length is 14 residues. The V and J ends lost 3 bases and 2 bases, in that order; junction bases with no gene match: 2. The CDR3 DNA reads as TGTGCCAGTAGTATGGGACAGGTTAACACTGAAGCTTTCTTT. Translation: CASSMGQVNTEAFF. The entire variable domain, with the rest obtained from reference TRBV19 and TRBJ1-1, is as follows: DGGITQSPKYLFRKEGQNVTLSCEQNLNHDAMYWYRQDPGQGLRLIYYSQIVNDFQKGDIAEGYSVSREKKESFPLTVTSAQKNPTAFYLCASSMGQVNTEAFFGQGTRLTVV.

This clone turned up a few times. This chain links TRBV28 with TRBJ2-5; 10 bases match TRBD2. The CDR3 is 15 amino acids. The V gene's germline CDR1 is MDHEN and CDR2 SYDVKM. After removal of 5 bases from V and 4 bases from J, the junction contained 7 bases not matched to a gene. CDR3 in DNA: TGTGCCAGCAGTCCCAGCGGGAGGGCCGGAGAGACCCAGTACTTC. It specifies CASSPSGRAGETQYF.

The V gene is TRBV11-3, the J gene TRBJ2-7; 8 bases align to TRBD2. Trimming took 3 bases from V and 4 from J; bases not matched to a gene: 5. The CDR3 consists of 14 residues. The germline V gene has CDR1 SGHNT and CDR2 YENEEA. CDR3 residues: CASSFGTRIYEQYF. DNA for the CDR3: TGTGCCAGCAGCTTCGGGACTAGAATTTACGAGCAGTACTTC.

This sequence joins TRBV11-3 and TRBJ1-1; 7 nucleotides match TRBD1. The CDR3 is 15 residues long. Germline CDR1 is SGHNT and CDR2 is YENEEA. V trimming: 3 bases; J trimming: 0 bases; junction bases outside the gene matches: 4. For the CDR3, the DNA is TGTGCCAGCAGCTTCGGGACAGCCTTGAACACTGAAGCTTTCTTT. Encoded protein: CASSFGTALNTEAFF. The whole variable domain, filled in from reference TRBV11-3 and TRBJ1-1, reads EAGVVQSPRYKIIEKKQPVAFWCNPISGHNTLYWYLQNLGQGPELLIRYENEEAVDDSQLPKDRFSAERLKGVDSTLKIQPAELGDSAVYLCASSFGTALNTEAFFGQGTRLTVV.

This clone is large (0.1 to 1%) by share. The chain links TRBV18 to TRBJ2-7; D is uncertain. CDR3 length: 12 residues. V lost 4 bases to trimming and J lost 2 bases, with 6 bases between them. Germline-derived CDR1 and CDR2 are KGHSH and LQKENI. CDR3 DNA: TGTGCCAGCTCACTTGGCACCTACGAGCAGTACTTC. Translated: CASSLGTYEQYF.

Only a few counts were recorded for this clone. The chain recombines TRBV11-3 with TRBJ2-1, with 7 bases matching TRBD1. This CDR3 is 15 amino acids long. Per germline, CDR1 SGHNT and CDR2 YENEEA. V was pared by 5 bases and J by 4 bases, with 8 bases of the junction left unmatched. As DNA, the CDR3 is TGTGCCAGCAGCCCTCCCACAGGGGTATACAATGAGCAGTTCTTC. Amino acids: CASSPPTGVYNEQFF.

The rearrangement joins TRBV6-8 to TRBJ2-7; no definite D call. V lost 2 bases and J 2 bases, leaving 10 bases between the germline ends. The CDR3 has 14 amino acids. Germline CDR1 MNHGY, CDR2 SAAAGT. CDR3 nucleotide sequence: TGTGCCAGCAGTTACGGAAAAGCCACCTACGAGCAGTACTTC. This gives the protein CASSYGKATYEQYF.

The table lists this clone with a few counts. This chain links TRBV7-1 with TRBJ2-5, with 7 bases fitting TRBD2. TRBV7-1 is assigned to the ORF class and has an uncertain function. The CDR3 runs 13 residues. The V segment lost 5 bases and the J segment 5 bases; nucleotides outside the gene matches: 5. CDR3 in amino acids: CASSQTSAETQYF. In DNA, the CDR3 is TGTGCCAGCAGCCAAACTAGCGCCGAGACCCAGTACTTC.

This rearrangement joins TRBV28 to TRBJ1-2; TRBD1 matches 7 bases. Per the germline V gene, CDR1 is MDHEN and CDR2 is SYDVKM. The V gene end was trimmed by 3 bases and the J gene end by 1 base; junction bases not matched to a gene: 8. The CDR3 length is 16 residues. CDR3 sequence reads: CASSLPTRDSNYGYTF. The CDR3 region has the DNA TGTGCCAGCAGTTTGCCGACGAGGGACAGTAACTATGGCTACACCTTC.

There are a few counts of this clone. The chain has TRBV12-5 and TRBJ2-1; D possibly corresponds to TRBD2 (6 bases). The germline V gene has CDR1 LGHNT and CDR2 FRNRAP. V lost 0 bases and J lost 9, with 9 bases in between. This CDR3 has 13 residues. The CDR3 is CASGLVSGGEQFF. The DNA of the CDR3 is TGTGCTAGTGGTTTGGTATCCGGGGGTGAGCAGTTCTTC.

The chain employs TRBV19 and TRBJ1-5; D is unresolved. The V and J ends lost 5 bases and 6 bases respectively, with 17 bases between them. The germline V gene encodes CDR1 LNHDA and CDR2 SQIVND (reference sequence). The CDR3 length is 15 residues. This CDR3 is CASSSPVGRGQPQHF. The CDR3 DNA reads as TGTGCCAGTAGTTCCCCGGTGGGGAGAGGTCAGCCCCAGCATTTT.

The gene calls are TRBV19 and TRBJ1-2; 11 bases map to TRBD1. The germline V gene encodes CDR1 LNHDA and CDR2 SQIVND (reference sequence). The CDR3 is made up of 17 amino acids. The V and J ends lost 4 bases and 2 bases, in that order; junction bases with no gene match: 9. The CDR3 DNA reads TGTGCCAGTAGTACCAGGACAGGGGGCGCGTGGAACTATGGCTACACCTTC. Residues: CASSTRTGGAWNYGYTF. The variable domain in full, with the rest retrieved from reference TRBV19 and TRBJ1-2, is DGGITQSPKYLFRKEGQNVTLSCEQNLNHDAMYWYRQDPGQGLRLIYYSQIVNDFQKGDIAEGYSVSREKKESFPLTVTSAQKNPTAFYLCASSTRTGGAWNYGYTFGSGTRLTVV.

The rearrangement joins TRBV15 to TRBJ2-7; 10 positions match TRBD2. Germline V CDR1 and CDR2: LNHNV, YYDKDF (reference sequence). The CDR3 extends over 15 amino acids. Unmatched junction bases numbered 6, after V lost 2 bases and J lost 5 bases. The CDR3 reads CATSRQLAGLHEQYF. The DNA for the CDR3 is TGTGCCACCAGCAGACAACTAGCGGGATTACACGAGCAGTACTTC.

CDR3 bases: TGTGCCAGCAGCTTAGGAGCGAGGAACTATGGCTACACCTTC. It translates to CASSLGARNYGYTF. The J gene is TRBJ1-2, the V gene TRBV11-3; D remains ambiguous. V was pared by 1 base and J by 2 bases, with 8 bases between. There are 14 residues in the CDR3. Germline-derived CDR1 and CDR2 are SGHNT and YENEEA.